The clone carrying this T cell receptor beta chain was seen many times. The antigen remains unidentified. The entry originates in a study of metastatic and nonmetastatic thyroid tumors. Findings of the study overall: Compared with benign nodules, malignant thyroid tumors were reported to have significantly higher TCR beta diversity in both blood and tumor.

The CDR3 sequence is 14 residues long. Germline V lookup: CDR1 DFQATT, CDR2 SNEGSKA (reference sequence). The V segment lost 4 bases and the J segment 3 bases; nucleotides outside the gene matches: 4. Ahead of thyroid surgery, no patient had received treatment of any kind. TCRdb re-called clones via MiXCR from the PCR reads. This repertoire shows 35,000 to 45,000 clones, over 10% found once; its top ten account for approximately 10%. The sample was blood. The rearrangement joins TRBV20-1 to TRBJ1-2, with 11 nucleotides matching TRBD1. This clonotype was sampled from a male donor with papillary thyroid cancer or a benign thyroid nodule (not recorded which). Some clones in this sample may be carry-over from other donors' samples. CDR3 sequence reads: CSATPGQGDYGYTF. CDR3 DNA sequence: TGCAGTGCTACACCGGGACAGGGGGACTATGGCTACACCTTC.